The 13 T cell receptor beta chains listed next were all sequenced from one sample in a study of blood T cell repertoires in COVID-19. TCRdb keeps only in-frame clones here, not all; method: immunoSEQ multiplex PCR. This sample has 140,000 or so clones, with around 90% found just once. Sequencing used peripheral blood. The origin of the receptors is a human donor with COVID-19, enrolled during active disease. The donor label of this sample is uncertain.

This clone showed up just once. The chain employs TRBV19 and TRBJ2-7; no definite D call. Deletions cut 3 bases from V and 6 bases from J, with 9 bases between. The CDR3 is made up of 12 amino acids. The V gene's germline CDR1 is LNHDA and CDR2 SQIVND (reference sequence). CDR3 bases: TGTGCCAGTAGTATCACGATCAGCGAGCAGTACTTC. Encoded protein: CASSITISEQYF.

The chain is built from TRBV3-1 (or the pseudogene TRBV3-2) and TRBJ2-7; D gene ambiguous. From germline, CDR1 is LGHDT and CDR2 YNNKEL (reference sequence). The CDR3 runs 14 residues. V lost 0 bases to trimming and J lost 1 base, with 7 bases between them. The DNA of the CDR3 is TGTGCCAGCAGCCAAGAGGCAGTATCCTACGAGCAGTACTTC. It yields the protein CASSQEAVSYEQYF.

V gene TRBV4-2 combines with J gene TRBJ1-5; D not certain. Per germline, CDR1 LGHNA and CDR2 YNFKEQ. CDR3 length equals 18 residues. Trimming cost V 1 base and J 7 bases, with 23 bases left between them. CDR3 in amino acids: CASSQGEGTQWGRQPQHF. CDR3 DNA sequence: TGTGCCAGCAGCCAAGGCGAGGGAACCCAATGGGGAAGACAGCCCCAGCATTTT.

The chain uses TRBV2 and TRBJ2-2, with 9 bases fitting TRBD2. This CDR3 is 15 amino acids long. CDR1 and CDR2 from the germline V gene are SNHLY and FYNNEI. J was trimmed by 3 bases and V by 5 bases; bases with no gene match: 4. DNA of the CDR3: TGTGCCAGCAGTTATAGCGGGAGAGACACCGGGGAGCTGTTTTTT. It yields the protein CASSYSGRDTGELFF.

This chain joins TRBV4-1 and TRBJ1-2; unclear D gene. Germline V gene lookup returns CDR1 MGHRA and CDR2 YSYEKL. Trimming pared 6 bases from V and 1 base from J, leaving 21 bases between. The CDR3 has 17 amino acids. CDR3 region: CASSPAGVRGLNYGYTF. CDR3 in DNA: TGCGCCAGCAGTCCCGCGGGAGTGCGAGGTCTTAACTATGGCTACACCTTC.

The chain is built from TRBV5-4 and TRBJ1-2; D is possibly TRBD1 (5 bases). This CDR3 comprises 12 residues. V lost 5 bases, J lost 6 bases, and 11 bases lay in between. Germline V lookup: CDR1 SGHNT, CDR2 YYREEE (reference sequence). The CDR3 reads CASRSDRHGYTF. CDR3 nucleotides: TGTGCCAGCAGATCTGACAGACATGGCTACACCTTC.

V usage is TRBV7-2 and J usage is TRBJ2-3; tentatively, D is TRBD2 (5 bases). Germline-derived CDR1 and CDR2 are SGHTA and FQGNSA. The CDR3 sequence is 14 residues long. V lost 2 bases and J lost 5, with 11 bases in between. The CDR3 is CASSLRVRGDTQYF. The CDR3, as DNA: TGTGCCAGCAGCTTACGGGTTCGGGGAGATACGCAGTATTTT.

The J gene is TRBJ2-7, the V gene TRBV6-6; the match to TRBD2 covers 12 bases. Germline V gives CDR1 MNHNY, CDR2 SVGAGI (reference sequence). V was pared by 4 bases and J by 3 bases, with 1 base of the junction left unmatched. This CDR3 region has 14 residues. The CDR3 DNA reads TGTGCCAGCAGTTCGACTAGCGGGGGCTACGAGCAGTACTTC. This translates into CASSSTSGGYEQYF.

The rearrangement uses TRBV9 and TRBJ1-3; D perhaps matches TRBD1 (5 bases). V dropped 4 bases and J dropped 0 bases, with 14 bases sitting between them. CDR1 and CDR2 (germline): SGDLS, YYNGEE. The CDR3 extends over 16 amino acids. CDR3 nucleotides: TGTGCCAGCAGCTCCCGACAGCTAAACTCTGGAAACACCATATATTTT. Residues: CASSSRQLNSGNTIYF.

Note on this clone: The junction departs from the called germline gene at one end, perhaps through a read error. This chain links TRBV3-1 (or the pseudogene TRBV3-2) with TRBJ2-7, with TRBD2 matching 9 bases. Germline values: CDR1 LGHDT, CDR2 YNNKEL (reference sequence). This CDR3 comprises 15 residues. CDR3 nucleotides: TGTGCCAGCAGCCTCGCGGGCGGGGGGGCCTATGAGCAGTACTTC. The encoded protein is CASSLAGGGAYEQYF.

The rearrangement links TRBV6-5 to TRBJ2-1; D unclear. Germline assignment: CDR1 MNHEY and CDR2 SVGAGI. The CDR3 loop spans 15 amino acids. V lost 5 bases, J lost 4 bases, and 15 bases lay in between. CDR3 sequence (DNA): TGTGCCAGCAGTCTCGACATTGAGCCTTACAATGAGCAGTTCTTC. This gives the protein CASSLDIEPYNEQFF.

The chain is built from TRBV19 and TRBJ1-3; possibly TRBD1 for D (6 bases). V lost 11 bases and J lost 0, with 17 bases in between. Germline V CDR1 and CDR2: LNHDA, SQIVND (reference sequence). The CDR3 consists of 15 residues. As DNA, the CDR3 is TGTGCCGTTCGGGACACCGTACTCTCTGGAAACACCATATATTTT. This gives the protein CAVRDTVLSGNTIYF. The complete variable domain, with remaining parts taken from reference TRBV19 and TRBJ1-3, reads DGGITQSPKYLFRKEGQNVTLSCEQNLNHDAMYWYRQDPGQGLRLIYYSQIVNDFQKGDIAEGYSVSREKKESFPLTVTSAQKNPTAFYLCAVRDTVLSGNTIYFGEGSWLTVV.

J is TRBJ2-5 and V is TRBV29-1, with 9 bases identical to TRBD2. The CDR3 contains 13 residues. Unmatched junction bases numbered 1, after V lost 5 bases and J lost 0 bases. The V gene's germline CDR1 is SQVTM and CDR2 ANQGSEA. In nucleotides, the CDR3 is TGCAGCGTTCGACTAGCGGACCAAGAGACCCAGTACTTC. The encoded protein is CSVRLADQETQYF.